The source of this T cell receptor beta chain is a study of shared clonotypes between healthy human individuals. Of note for this clone: The antigen is unknown.

TCRdb keeps only in-frame clones here, not all; method: immunoSEQ multiplex PCR. The data contain roughly 1.4 million clones, about 98.5% of them singletons. Study-wide results and caveats: Clonotypes that were shared across a handful of donors made up around 5% of naive CD4 clonotypes.

The sequenced material came from naive CD4+ T cells sorted from blood. Sample subset: CD45RA+ positively selected. This TCR derives from a man between 25 and 39 years old in good health.

CDR3 sequence: CASSARGRASNEQFF. CDR3 coding DNA: TGTGCCAGCAGCGCACGCGGGAGGGCCTCCAATGAGCAGTTCTTC. V gene TRBV9 combines with J gene TRBJ2-1; TRBD2 matches 9 bases. The germline V gene encodes CDR1 SGDLS and CDR2 YYNGEE. V lost 3 bases and J lost 6; bases outside the gene matches: 7. This CDR3 spans 15 amino acids.